These T cell receptor beta chains were read from a single sample in a study of naive and memory T cell subsets. Each CDR3 protein gets one entry after TCRdb re-called the UMI-ligation and nested PCR reads with MiXCR. The data hold some 83,000 distinct CDR3 sequences, with 9% to 9.5% observed a single time. Source material: naive CD8+ T cells from blood. The receptors originated from a human donor in good health. The CDR3 runs from the conserved cysteine through the conserved F or W. A D gene is named only where the DNA matches it firmly. Clone size is stated in some rows and not others, as once, few, many or a class when expanded.

size	J	V	D	DNA	CDR3
NA	TRBJ1-2	TRBV29-1	TRBD1	TGCAGCGTTCGGGACAGCTACTATGGCTACACCTTC	CSVRDSYYGYTF
NA	TRBJ2-7	TRBV9	TRBD2	TGTGCCAGCAGCCACGGGGGGGGACTAGCGGACGAGCAGTACTTC	CASSHGGGLADEQYF
few	TRBJ1-5	TRBV7-2	NA	TGTGCCAGCAGCTTAGATGGTCCCTTAATGGGTCAGCCCCAGCATTTT	CASSLDGPLMGQPQHF
few	TRBJ2-1	TRBV14	NA	TGTGCCAGCAGCCAAGACCATCGTTCCCTCAGGAATGAGCAGTTCTTC	CASSQDHRSLRNEQFF
many	TRBJ1-1	TRBV4-1	NA	TGCGCCAGCAGCCAATTCGTCGGGGCCACTGAAGCTTTCTTT	CASSQFVGATEAFF
NA	TRBJ2-7	TRBV4-3	TRBD1	TGCGCCAGCAGCCAAGATTCTGGGACAGGGGTCTACGAGCAGTACTTC	CASSQDSGTGVYEQYF
many	TRBJ1-2	TRBV12-5	NA	TGTGCTAGTGGTTCCTCGACAGATGGCTACACCTTC	CASGSSTDGYTF
NA	TRBJ2-1	TRBV6-5	TRBD2	TGTGCCAGCAGTCAGCGGGAGCAAGAACCCAATGAGCAGTTCTTC	CASSQREQEPNEQFF
few	TRBJ1-1	TRBV10-3	NA	TGTGCCATCAGTGAAGGTCAGGGGCCAAAACAGGATGCTTTCTTT	CAISEGQGPKQDAFF
few	TRBJ2-1	TRBV6-2/TRBV6-3	NA	TGTGCCAGCAGTTACCCCGCCTGGGGGGACAATGAGCAGTTCTTC	CASSYPAWGDNEQFF
many	TRBJ2-5	TRBV7-9	NA	TGTGCCAGCAGCCTTCTCGAGGAGACCCAGTACTTC	CASSLLEETQYF
many	TRBJ2-1	TRBV15	TRBD2	TGTGCCACCAGCACTCGACTAGCGGGAGGGCTATACAATGAGCAGTTCTTC	CATSTRLAGGLYNEQFF
few	TRBJ1-2	TRBV29-1	NA	TGCAGCGTTGAAGAGAGGGATGGCTACACCTTC	CSVEERDGYTF
few	TRBJ2-5	TRBV7-2	TRBD2	TGTGCCAGCAGCTTAGAGCTAGCGGGAGGTCTGGAGACCCAGTACTTC	CASSLELAGGLETQYF
NA	TRBJ2-7	TRBV13	NA	TGTGCCAGCAGCTTAGAGGGGCAGGGGAAGCAGTACTTC	CASSLEGQGKQYF
few	TRBJ2-7	TRBV20-1	TRBD2	TGCAGTGCGACTAGAACTAGCGGGAGGGCCTACGAGCAGTACTTC	CSATRTSGRAYEQYF
few	TRBJ2-3	TRBV7-9	NA	TGTGCCAGCACCACCACGGGGACGCAGTATTTT	CASTTTGTQYF
many	TRBJ1-1	TRBV20-1	NA	TGCAGTGCTTCCGGACAGATGAACACTGAAGCTTTCTTT	CSASGQMNTEAFF
many	TRBJ2-3	TRBV6-6	TRBD2	TGTGCCAGCAGTTACTCGATAAGCGGGAGCCCCGATACGCAGTATTTT	CASSYSISGSPDTQYF
NA	TRBJ1-5	TRBV7-2	TRBD1	TGTGCCAGCAGCTTTTTCGGTGGGACAGGGAATCAGCCCCAGCATTTT	CASSFFGGTGNQPQHF
few	TRBJ1-5	TRBV11-2	NA	TGTGCCAGCAGCTTACGGCAGGGTCGACGGCCCCAGCATTTT	CASSLRQGRRPQHF
NA	TRBJ2-7	TRBV6-2/TRBV6-3	NA	TGTGCCAGCAGCCTTTACTCACCCGGAGAGACCTACGAGCAGTACTTC	CASSLYSPGETYEQYF
NA	TRBJ2-5	TRBV5-7	TRBD2	TGTGCCAGCAGCTCCCTTGAATTAGCGGGAGAGTACGAAGAGACCCAGTACTTC	CASSSLELAGEYEETQYF
few	TRBJ1-5	TRBV2	TRBD1	TGTGCCAGCGCGCCTACAGGGGAGGTCGGGCAGCCCCAGCATTTT	CASAPTGEVGQPQHF
NA	TRBJ2-1	TRBV5-1	NA	TGCGCCAGCTTTGCGGGGTACAATGAGCAGTTCTTC	CASFAGYNEQFF
few	TRBJ1-3	TRBV12-3/TRBV12-4	NA	TGTGCCAGCAGTTTACTGTTTGGGCTAAACACCATATATTTT	CASSLLFGLNTIYF
NA	TRBJ2-1	TRBV12-3/TRBV12-4	TRBD2	TGTGCCAGCAGTTTTAGCGGGGAGCAGTTCTTC	CASSFSGEQFF
NA	TRBJ2-7	TRBV29-1	TRBD2	TGCAGCGTTGTCGGGACTACCCAAACCTACGAGCAGTACTTC	CSVVGTTQTYEQYF
many	TRBJ2-3	TRBV3-1	NA	TGTGCCAGCAGCCAAGTGGGGCACACCTTCACAGATACGCAGTATTTT	CASSQVGHTFTDTQYF
many	TRBJ1-4	TRBV27	NA	TGTGCCAGCAGTTTATCAGTCGCAACTAATGAAAAACTGTTTTTT	CASSLSVATNEKLFF
NA	TRBJ2-1	TRBV14	NA	TGTGCCAGCAGCCAGCTAGCGACCTACAATGAGCAGTTCTTC	CASSQLATYNEQFF
few	TRBJ2-1	TRBV24-1	NA	TGTGCCACCAGTGATTTGCTGGCGGATGAGCAGTTCTTC	CATSDLLADEQFF
NA	TRBJ1-2	TRBV20-1	NA	TGCAGTGTTCACTCTGAAACTAACTATGGCTACACCTTC	CSVHSETNYGYTF
few	TRBJ1-2	TRBV29-1	NA	TGCAGCGTTGATGCCCCCAATGGCTACACCTTC	CSVDAPNGYTF
many	TRBJ2-1	TRBV24-1	TRBD2	TGTGCCACCAGTGAACTGACTAGCGGGAAGGATGAGCAGTTCTTC	CATSELTSGKDEQFF
few	TRBJ2-5	TRBV2	NA	TGTGCCAATTCGGACCTCCGCTCCCAAGAGACCCAGTACTTC	CANSDLRSQETQYF
few	TRBJ1-2	TRBV3-1	TRBD1	TGTGCCAGCAGCACGGACAGGAAAGGAGGCTACACCTTC	CASSTDRKGGYTF
few	TRBJ2-1	TRBV10-3	NA	TGTGCCATCAGTGAGTCGTTGAGCTCCTACAATGAGCAGTTCTTC	CAISESLSSYNEQFF
NA	TRBJ2-1	TRBV20-1	TRBD2	TGCAGTGCTCCCGATACTAGCGGGGGTCTCAATGAGCAGTTCTTC	CSAPDTSGGLNEQFF
NA	TRBJ1-1	TRBV7-9	NA	TGTGCCAGCAGGTCTCCAGGGGACAACACTGAAGCTTTCTTT	CASRSPGDNTEAFF
NA	TRBJ2-7	TRBV5-5	NA	TGTGCCAGCAGCCGGACTGGGTACTACGAGCAGTACTTC	CASSRTGYYEQYF
NA	TRBJ2-5	TRBV6-2/TRBV6-3	NA	TGTGCCAGCAGTTCGACAGCCTCGGGGCAAGAGACCCAGTACTTC	CASSSTASGQETQYF
few	TRBJ2-7	TRBV14	NA	TGTGCCAGCAGCCAAGTCGGAGTAAGAGCCGAGCAGTACTTC	CASSQVGVRAEQYF
NA	TRBJ2-1	TRBV12-3/TRBV12-4	NA	TGTGCCAGCAGCCCCGGGCCTCGCCGGTTCTTC	CASSPGPRRFF
many	TRBJ1-4	TRBV15	NA	TGTGCCACCAGCAGACAGACGAATGAAAAACTGTTTTTT	CATSRQTNEKLFF
few	TRBJ2-3	TRBV12-3/TRBV12-4	NA	TGTGCCAGCAGTTCCCCCGGCAACACAGATACGCAGTATTTT	CASSSPGNTDTQYF
NA	TRBJ2-7	TRBV7-9	TRBD1	TGTGCCAGCAGCCAGGACAGGGACGAGCAGTACTTC	CASSQDRDEQYF
many	TRBJ2-7	TRBV15	NA	TGTGCCACCAGCAGTTGGGACGCCGCCTACGAGCAGTACTTC	CATSSWDAAYEQYF
few	TRBJ1-2	TRBV10-3	NA	TGTGCCATCAGTGATGGCTCGCGTATCTATGGCTACACCTTC	CAISDGSRIYGYTF
many	TRBJ2-7	TRBV20-1	NA	TGCAGTGCCGGGACATCATTTACCTACGAGCAGTACTTC	CSAGTSFTYEQYF
many	TRBJ1-5	TRBV12-5	NA	TGTGCTAGTGGTTTAAGTCGCAATCAGCCCCAGCATTTT	CASGLSRNQPQHF
NA	TRBJ2-5	TRBV12-3/TRBV12-4	TRBD1	TGTGCCAGCAGTCCCTCCGGCCGGGACAGTAAAGAGACCCAGTACTTC	CASSPSGRDSKETQYF
many	TRBJ2-3	TRBV20-1	NA	TGCAGTGCTAACTTAGCTGTGGGCACAGATACGCAGTATTTT	CSANLAVGTDTQYF
NA	TRBJ1-5	TRBV6-6	TRBD1	TGTGCCAGCAGCCTACGCGGGACAGGGGACGTAAGGCCCCAGCATTTT	CASSLRGTGDVRPQHF
many	TRBJ2-5	TRBV5-6	TRBD1	TGTGCCAGCAGCACTGGGACAGCCCAAGAGACCCAGTACTTC	CASSTGTAQETQYF
NA	TRBJ2-1	TRBV28	TRBD2	TGTGCCAGCAGTCCCTCGACTAGCGGGAGGGCGGTTGAGCAGTTCTTC	CASSPSTSGRAVEQFF
few	TRBJ2-7	TRBV27	TRBD1	TGTGCCAGCAGTTTATCTGGGACAGGGGGTTTCGGCGAGCAGTACTTC	CASSLSGTGGFGEQYF